Below are 10 T cell receptor beta chains sequenced from a single sample in a study of identical twins. MiXCR was run by TCRdb on the 5' RACE reads, yielding one entry per CDR3 protein. Of 690,000 or so distinct CDR3 sequences listed, around 8.3% were seen once; the top ten hold about 0.98%. The same sample was also studied in work on yellow fever vaccine responses in identical twins.

The sample comprised PBMCs. The receptors shown here come from a woman under 30 in good health.

The chain couples TRBV2 to TRBJ2-3; D call uncertain. Per the germline V gene, CDR1 is SNHLY and CDR2 is FYNNEI. V was pared by 11 bases and J by 5 bases, with 20 bases between. CDR3 length: 14 residues. CDR3 residues: CAGPGRDGKDTQYF. For the CDR3, the DNA is TGTGCCGGTCCTGGAAGGGATGGGAAAGATACGCAGTATTTT.

This clonotype was seen only a few times. The rearrangement links TRBV5-1 to TRBJ2-7; D is possibly TRBD1 (6 bases). The germline V and J ends were trimmed by 2 bases and 5 bases, with 11 bases remaining between them. This CDR3 is built from 13 residues. Per germline, CDR1 SGHRS and CDR2 YFSETQ. The DNA for the CDR3 is TGCGCCAGCAGCTTTACAGGGTCCGACGAGCAGTACTTC. Amino acid sequence: CASSFTGSDEQYF.

This clonotype was detected only a few times. The chain uses TRBV11-2 and TRBJ1-2, with TRBD1 identical over 11 bases. The CDR3 contains 17 residues. Germline V lookup: CDR1 SGHAT, CDR2 FQNNGV. The V segment lost 3 bases and the J segment 5 bases; nucleotides outside the gene matches: 11. The CDR3 here is CASSFGFGQGANYGYTF. CDR3 in DNA: TGTGCCAGCAGCTTCGGGTTTGGACAGGGGGCCAATTATGGCTACACCTTC.

The gene calls are TRBV2 and TRBJ2-7, with 8 positions matching TRBD1. The germline gives CDR1 SNHLY, CDR2 FYNNEI. J gave up 3 bases and V 6 bases, and 10 bases lay outside the gene matches. This CDR3 region has 15 residues. The CDR3 spells CASRYTGTGDYEQYF. In DNA, the CDR3 is TGTGCCAGCAGATACACCGGGACAGGTGACTACGAGCAGTACTTC.

A few counts support this clonotype. This sequence joins TRBV28 and TRBJ1-4; the match to TRBD1 covers 8 bases. The trim removed 3 bases at V and 11 bases at J, leaving 8 bases unmatched. Per germline, CDR1 MDHEN and CDR2 SYDVKM. The CDR3 sequence is 14 residues long. For the CDR3, the DNA is TGTGCCAGCAGTTTGCTGGGACAGGCGTACAAACTGTTTTTT. Amino acids: CASSLLGQAYKLFF.

This clonotype was recorded many times. CDR3 sequence (DNA): TGTGCCAGCAGTCCGGGACTTCAAGACATTCAGTACTTC. This translates into CASSPGLQDIQYF. The chain is built from TRBV28 and TRBJ2-4; D perhaps matches TRBD2 (6 bases). V lost 5 bases, J lost 8 bases, and 13 bases lay in between. Per the germline V gene, CDR1 is MDHEN and CDR2 is SYDVKM. The length of the CDR3 is 13 residues. The complete variable domain, with remaining parts taken from reference TRBV28 and TRBJ2-4, reads DVKVTQSSRYLVKRTGEKVFLECVQDMDHENMFWYRQDPGLGLRLIYFSYDVKMKEKGDIPEGYSVSREKKERFSLILESASTNQTSMYLCASSPGLQDIQYFGAGTRLSVL.

In this sample, this clonotype turned up a few times. The V call is TRBV6-1, the J call TRBJ2-2; D unresolved. This CDR3 comprises 15 residues. V was clipped by 4 bases and J by 0 bases, with 9 bases between them. The germline V gene encodes CDR1 MNHNS and CDR2 SASEGT. The CDR3 DNA reads as TGTGCCAGCAGTGCAGCAACGGCGAACACCGGGGAGCTGTTTTTT. Its protein is CASSAATANTGELFF.

The rearrangement uses TRBV12-3 or TRBV12-4 and TRBJ2-5; D is unclear. The CDR3 has 15 amino acids. V gave up 2 bases and J gave up 4 bases, with 14 bases separating them. The CDR3: CASSLYLGSGETQYF. The CDR3 DNA reads TGTGCCAGCAGTTTATATCTGGGGTCTGGAGAGACCCAGTACTTC.

This clonotype showed up many times. The chain recombines TRBV12-3 or TRBV12-4 with TRBJ2-3; a possible D gene is TRBD2 (6 bases). Trimming cost V 10 bases and J 6 bases, with 14 bases left between them. This CDR3 has 12 amino acids. CDR3 residues: CATIRAGDTQYF. CDR3 nucleotide sequence: TGTGCCACCATAAGGGCGGGGGATACGCAGTATTTT.

At least ten counts were recorded for this clonotype. The gene calls are TRBV6-4 and TRBJ2-1; TRBD2 agrees at 8 bases. Trimming cost V 0 bases and J 6 bases; bases outside gene matches: 4. CDR1 and CDR2 (germline): MRHNA, SNTAGT. There are 15 residues in the CDR3. CDR3: CASSDSAGLVNEQFF. CDR3 DNA: TGTGCCAGCAGTGACTCAGCGGGACTAGTCAATGAGCAGTTCTTC.